The next 9 T cell receptor beta chains were all read from a single sample in a study of blood T cell repertoires in COVID-19. Produced via immunoSEQ multiplex PCR; TCRdb's table is partial and in-frame only. The data contain roughly 200,000 clones, over 75% of them singletons. The sample comprised peripheral blood. All receptors come from a person aged 70 to 79 with COVID-19, enrolled during active disease.

The genes are TRBV5-1 and TRBJ2-7, with D possibly matching TRBD2 (5 bases). This CDR3 contains 14 residues. The V gene's germline CDR1 is SGHRS and CDR2 YFSETQ. V lost 3 bases to trimming and J lost 2 bases, with 12 bases between them. This CDR3 reads CASSSTTTAYEQYF. CDR3 coding DNA: TGCGCCAGCAGCTCAACGACTACTGCCTACGAGCAGTACTTC.

The chain links TRBV9 to TRBJ1-4, with 8 nucleotides matching TRBD1. The junction had 8 bases not matched to a gene; V was cut back by 3 bases and J by 4 bases. CDR3 length: 16 amino acids. Germline-derived CDR1 and CDR2 are SGDLS and YYNGEE. The CDR3 loop reads CASSAGGGTGNEKLFF. CDR3 coding DNA: TGTGCCAGCAGCGCTGGGGGGGGGACAGGTAATGAAAAACTGTTTTTT.

This clone was counted between two and nine times. Other DNA variants within this sample encode the same CDR3. The chain joins TRBV11-2 to TRBJ2-2; possible D gene TRBD2, 5 bases. Germline V gene data show CDR1 as SGHAT and CDR2 as FQNNGV. The CDR3 is made up of 15 amino acids. Trimming took 4 bases from V and 7 from J, leaving 16 bases between them. CDR3 amino acids: CASSSSGSWGGELFF. The CDR3 DNA reads TGTGCCAGCAGCTCAAGCGGCAGTTGGGGCGGGGAGCTGTTTTTT.

A few counts support this clone. The V call is TRBV7-2, the J call TRBJ2-1, with D uncertain. Trimming cost V 4 bases and J 12 bases, with 13 bases left between them. CDR3 length: 12 residues. Germline lookup yields CDR1 SGHTA and CDR2 FQGNSA. CDR3 loop: CASSSISWLQFF. DNA of the CDR3: TGTGCCAGCAGCTCTATATCTTGGTTGCAGTTCTTC. Supplemented by reference TRBV7-2 and TRBJ2-1, the full variable domain reads GAGVSQSPSNKVTEKGKDVELRCDPISGHTALYWYRQSLGQGLEFLIYFQGNSAPDKSGLPSDRFSAERTGGSVSTLTIQRTQQEDSAVYLCASSSISWLQFFGPGTRLTVL.

V usage is TRBV19 and J usage is TRBJ1-1; possibly TRBD1 for D (5 bases). The CDR3 runs 14 residues. Germline lookup yields CDR1 LNHDA and CDR2 SQIVND (reference sequence). The germline V and J ends were trimmed by 3 bases and 0 bases, with 8 bases remaining between them. CDR3: CASSMTVLNTEAFF. Here the CDR3 DNA reads TGTGCCAGTAGTATGACAGTCCTGAACACTGAAGCTTTCTTT.

This chain connects TRBV6-5 to TRBJ2-7; a possible D gene is TRBD2 (5 bases). Per germline, CDR1 MNHEY and CDR2 SVGAGI. Trimming left V 1 base short and J 3 bases short, with 16 bases between. The length of the CDR3 is 16 residues. The CDR3 coding sequence is TGTGCCAGCAGTTACTTCAGCGGTAATCGACTCTACGAGCAGTACTTC. This encodes CASSYFSGNRLYEQYF.

In DNA, the CDR3 is TGTGCCAGCAGTACAGGGGTAAGCAATCAGCCCCAGCATTTT. It specifies CASSTGVSNQPQHF. This sequence joins TRBV28 and TRBJ1-5, with 7 bases lining up with TRBD1. The germline CDR1 and CDR2 sequences are MDHEN and SYDVKM. V gave up 5 bases and J gave up 1 base; unmatched junction bases: 2. The CDR3 has 14 residues.

The gene calls are TRBV18 and TRBJ2-2; no definite D call. V gave up 0 bases and J gave up 0 bases, with 11 bases separating them. The CDR3 is made up of 17 amino acids. Germline CDR1 is KGHSH and CDR2 is LQKENI. CDR3 region: CASSPPTMGANTGELFF. The CDR3 DNA reads TGTGCCAGCTCACCACCGACAATGGGTGCGAACACCGGGGAGCTGTTTTTT.

The chain uses TRBV28 and TRBJ2-7; 8 nucleotides line up with TRBD1. V shed 5 bases and J 3 bases; nucleotides not matched to a gene: 9. The CDR3 is 15 residues long. Per germline, CDR1 MDHEN and CDR2 SYDVKM. CDR3 nucleotides: TGTGCCAGCAGTAGACAGGGGTCCGGGAGCTACGAGCAGTACTTC. Protein sequence: CASSRQGSGSYEQYF.